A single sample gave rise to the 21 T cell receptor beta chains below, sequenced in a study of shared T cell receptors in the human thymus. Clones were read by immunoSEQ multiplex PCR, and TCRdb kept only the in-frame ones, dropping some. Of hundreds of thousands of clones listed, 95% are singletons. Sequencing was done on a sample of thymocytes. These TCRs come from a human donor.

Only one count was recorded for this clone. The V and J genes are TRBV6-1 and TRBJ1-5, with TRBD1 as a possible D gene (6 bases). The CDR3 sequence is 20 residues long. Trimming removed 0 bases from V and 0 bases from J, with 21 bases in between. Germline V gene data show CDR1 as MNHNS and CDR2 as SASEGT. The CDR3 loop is CASSEARPGQPDYSNQPQHF. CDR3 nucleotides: TGTGCCAGCAGTGAAGCGAGACCGGGACAACCCGACTATAGCAATCAGCCCCAGCATTTT.

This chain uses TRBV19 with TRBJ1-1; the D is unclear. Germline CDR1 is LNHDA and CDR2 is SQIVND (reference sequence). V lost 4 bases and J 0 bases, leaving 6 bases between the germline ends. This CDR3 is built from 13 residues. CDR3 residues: CASSRHLNTEAFF. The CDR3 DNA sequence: TGTGCCAGTAGTAGACACCTGAACACTGAAGCTTTCTTT.

The CDR3 DNA reads TGCGCCAGCGGTCCTACTAGCGGCGCGAACACCGGGGAGCTGTTTTTT. It specifies CASGPTSGANTGELFF. The chain combines TRBV10-1 with TRBJ2-2; 8 bases match TRBD2. Looked up from germline, CDR1 is WNHNN and CDR2 is SYGVQD (reference sequence). With V trimmed by 8 bases and J by 0 bases, 8 bases remained unmatched. This CDR3 has 16 amino acids.

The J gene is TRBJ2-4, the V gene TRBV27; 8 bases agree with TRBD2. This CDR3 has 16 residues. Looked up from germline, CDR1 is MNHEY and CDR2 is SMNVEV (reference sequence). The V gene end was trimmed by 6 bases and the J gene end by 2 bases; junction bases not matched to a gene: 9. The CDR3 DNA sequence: TGTGCCAGCAGCCCAAGGGCGGGAGGTACCAAAAACATTCAGTACTTC. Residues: CASSPRAGGTKNIQYF.

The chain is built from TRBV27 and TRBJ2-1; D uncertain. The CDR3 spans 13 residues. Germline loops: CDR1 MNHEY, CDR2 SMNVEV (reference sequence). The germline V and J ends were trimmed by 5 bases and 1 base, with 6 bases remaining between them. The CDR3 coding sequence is TGTGCCAGCAGTCCCGCTTCCTACAATGAGCAGTTCTTC. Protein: CASSPASYNEQFF.

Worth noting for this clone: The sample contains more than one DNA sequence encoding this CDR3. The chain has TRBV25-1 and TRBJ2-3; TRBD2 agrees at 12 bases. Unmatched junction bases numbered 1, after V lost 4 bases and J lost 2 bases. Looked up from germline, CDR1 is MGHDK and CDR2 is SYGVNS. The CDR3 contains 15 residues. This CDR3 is CASSGLAGVTDTQYF. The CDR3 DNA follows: TGTGCCAGCAGTGGACTAGCGGGAGTCACAGATACGCAGTATTTT.

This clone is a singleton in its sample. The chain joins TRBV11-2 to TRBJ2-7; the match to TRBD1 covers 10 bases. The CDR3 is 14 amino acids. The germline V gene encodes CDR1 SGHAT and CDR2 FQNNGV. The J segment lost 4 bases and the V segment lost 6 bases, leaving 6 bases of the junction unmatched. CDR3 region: CASRTGTGVYEQYF. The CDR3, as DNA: TGTGCCAGCAGAACCGGGACAGGGGTGTACGAGCAGTACTTC. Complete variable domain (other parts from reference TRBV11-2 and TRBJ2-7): EAGVAQSPRYKIIEKRQSVAFWCNPISGHATLYWYQQILGQGPKLLIQFQNNGVVDDSQLPKDRFSAERLKGVDSTLKIQPAKLEDSAVYLCASRTGTGVYEQYFGPGTRLTVT.

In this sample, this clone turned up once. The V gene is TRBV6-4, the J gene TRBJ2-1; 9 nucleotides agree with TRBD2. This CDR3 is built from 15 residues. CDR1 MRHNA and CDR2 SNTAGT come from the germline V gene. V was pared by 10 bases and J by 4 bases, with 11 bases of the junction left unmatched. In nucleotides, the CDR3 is TGTGCCACCAAGACAGGCCTAGCGGGGTACAATGAGCAGTTCTTC. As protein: CATKTGLAGYNEQFF.

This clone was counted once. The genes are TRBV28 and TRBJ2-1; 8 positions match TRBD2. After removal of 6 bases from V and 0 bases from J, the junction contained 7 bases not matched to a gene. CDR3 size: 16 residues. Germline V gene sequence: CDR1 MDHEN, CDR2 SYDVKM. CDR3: CASSPREGLSYNEQFF. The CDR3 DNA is TGTGCCAGCAGCCCCCGGGAGGGTCTCTCCTACAATGAGCAGTTCTTC.

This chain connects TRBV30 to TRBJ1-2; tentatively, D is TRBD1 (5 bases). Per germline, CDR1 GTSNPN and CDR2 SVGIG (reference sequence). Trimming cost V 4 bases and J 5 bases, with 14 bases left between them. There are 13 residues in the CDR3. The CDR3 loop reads CAWNTGPSYGYTF. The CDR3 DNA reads TGTGCCTGGAACACAGGTCCCAGTTATGGCTACACCTTC.

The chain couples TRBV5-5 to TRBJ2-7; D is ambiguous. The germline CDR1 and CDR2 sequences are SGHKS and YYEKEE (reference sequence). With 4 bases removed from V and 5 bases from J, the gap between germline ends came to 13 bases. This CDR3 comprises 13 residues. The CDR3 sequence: CASSHLGCHEQYF. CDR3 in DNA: TGTGCCAGCAGCCATTTAGGGTGCCACGAGCAGTACTTC.

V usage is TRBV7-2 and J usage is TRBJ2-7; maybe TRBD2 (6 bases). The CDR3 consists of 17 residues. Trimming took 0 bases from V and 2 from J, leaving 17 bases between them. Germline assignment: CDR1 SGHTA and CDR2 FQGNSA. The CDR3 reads CASSLAVGGTVAYEQYF. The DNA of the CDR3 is TGTGCCAGCAGCTTAGCGGTCGGGGGTACTGTCGCCTACGAGCAGTACTTC. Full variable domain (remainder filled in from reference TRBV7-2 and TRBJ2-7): GAGVSQSPSNKVTEKGKDVELRCDPISGHTALYWYRQSLGQGLEFLIYFQGNSAPDKSGLPSDRFSAERTGGSVSTLTIQRTQQEDSAVYLCASSLAVGGTVAYEQYFGPGTRLTVT.

Written as DNA, the CDR3 is TGTGCCAGCAGCCCCCGGGCTAGCGGGAGGCCAACTAATGAAAAACTGTTTTTT. Translation: CASSPRASGRPTNEKLFF. This chain uses TRBV28 with TRBJ1-4, with D unresolved. Germline V lookup: CDR1 MDHEN, CDR2 SYDVKM. The CDR3 is 18 residues long. V was shortened by 6 bases and J by 0 bases, with 20 bases between the two germline ends.

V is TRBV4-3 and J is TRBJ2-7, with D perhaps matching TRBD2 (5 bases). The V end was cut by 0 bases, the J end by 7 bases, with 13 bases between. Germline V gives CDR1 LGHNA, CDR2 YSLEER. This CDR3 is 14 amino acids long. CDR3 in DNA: TGCGCCAGCAGCCAAGAGAGCGGACCCACGGAGCAGTACTTC. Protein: CASSQESGPTEQYF.

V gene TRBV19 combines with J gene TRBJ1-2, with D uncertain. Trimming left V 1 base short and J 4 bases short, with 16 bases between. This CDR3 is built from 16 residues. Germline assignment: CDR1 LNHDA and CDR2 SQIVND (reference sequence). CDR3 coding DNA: TGTGCCAGTAGTATAGGTCGGACGACGGGATCCTATGGCTACACCTTC. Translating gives CASSIGRTTGSYGYTF.

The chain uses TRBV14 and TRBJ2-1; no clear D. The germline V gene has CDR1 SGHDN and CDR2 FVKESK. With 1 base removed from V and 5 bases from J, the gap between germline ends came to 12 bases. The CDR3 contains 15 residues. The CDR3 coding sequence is TGTGCCAGCAGCCAAGCGTCTCCCCCTGACAATGAGCAGTTCTTC. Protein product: CASSQASPPDNEQFF.

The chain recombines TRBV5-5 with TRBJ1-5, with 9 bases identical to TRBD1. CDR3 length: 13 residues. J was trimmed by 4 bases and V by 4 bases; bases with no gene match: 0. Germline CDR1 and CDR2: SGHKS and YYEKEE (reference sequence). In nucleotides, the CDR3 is TGTGCCAGCAGCGGGACAGGGAATCAGCCCCAGCATTTT. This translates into CASSGTGNQPQHF.

CDR3 sequence reads: CASSGQGRTQYF. The DNA for the CDR3 is TGTGCCAGCAGCGGGCAGGGAAGGACCCAGTACTTC. The rearrangement uses TRBV5-4 and TRBJ2-5; perhaps TRBD1 as D (5 bases). Trimming left V 4 bases short and J 7 bases short, with 11 bases between. The CDR3 extends over 12 amino acids. CDR1 and CDR2 (germline): SGHNT, YYREEE (reference sequence).

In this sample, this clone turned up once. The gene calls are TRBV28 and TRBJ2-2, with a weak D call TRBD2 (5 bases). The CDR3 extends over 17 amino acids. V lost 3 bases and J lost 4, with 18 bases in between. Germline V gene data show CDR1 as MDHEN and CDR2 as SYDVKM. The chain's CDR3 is CASSFGVSSAGTGELFF. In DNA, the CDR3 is TGTGCCAGCAGTTTCGGAGTTAGTAGCGCGGGCACCGGGGAGCTGTTTTTT.

The chain's CDR3 is CASSPGDSWDEQFF. The CDR3 region has the DNA TGTGCCAGCAGCCCGGGGGACAGCTGGGATGAGCAGTTCTTC. The chain is built from TRBV6-5 and TRBJ2-1; TRBD1 might be the D (7 bases). The CDR3 has 14 residues. Trimming removed 6 bases at V and 8 bases at J, with 17 bases between. Looked up from germline, CDR1 is MNHEY and CDR2 is SVGAGI.

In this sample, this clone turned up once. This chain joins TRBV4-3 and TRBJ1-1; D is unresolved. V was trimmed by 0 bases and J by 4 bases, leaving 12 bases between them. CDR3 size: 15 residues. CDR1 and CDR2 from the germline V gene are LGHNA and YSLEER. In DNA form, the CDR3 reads TGCGCCAGCAGCCAAGATCCCCCCCGGTCCACTGAAGCTTTCTTT. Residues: CASSQDPPRSTEAFF.